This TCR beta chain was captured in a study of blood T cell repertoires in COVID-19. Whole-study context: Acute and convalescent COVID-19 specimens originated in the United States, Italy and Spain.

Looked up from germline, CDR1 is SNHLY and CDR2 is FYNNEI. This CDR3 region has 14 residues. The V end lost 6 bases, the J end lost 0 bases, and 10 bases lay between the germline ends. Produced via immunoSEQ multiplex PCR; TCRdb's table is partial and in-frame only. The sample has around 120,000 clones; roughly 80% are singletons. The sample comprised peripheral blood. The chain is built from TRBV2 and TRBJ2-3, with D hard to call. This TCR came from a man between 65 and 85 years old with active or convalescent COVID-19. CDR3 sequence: CASRYESSTDTQYF. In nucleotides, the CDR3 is TGTGCCAGCAGATATGAGAGTAGCACAGATACGCAGTATTTT.